The following is a T cell receptor (beta chain) sequence with its context. Its target is unknown. The source of the sample is a study of chemoradiotherapy in HPV16-positive cancers. In the study overall: Candidate HPV-specific clones and shared TCR motifs came from a couple of HPV16-positive patients.

Here immunoSEQ multiplex PCR was the method, and the copy in TCRdb shows in-frame clones only, minus some. The data hold some 2,000 clones, with more than 80% observed a single time. The study's findings and limits: During treatment, candidate HPV-specific clones and E7-related motifs expanded in tumor.

Germline values: CDR1 SGHVS, CDR2 FQNEAQ. This CDR3 spans 14 amino acids. The ends lost 5 bases at V and 5 bases at J; junction bases unmatched: 8. The chain recombines TRBV7-8 with TRBJ1-2; 7 nucleotides align to TRBD1. The receptor was derived from a human donor with HPV-associated anogenital cancer. Sequencing was performed on tumor tissue, taken from a patient who underwent chemoradiotherapy. The CDR3: CASSVPGTAYGYTF. CDR3 sequence (DNA): TGTGCCAGCAGCGTCCCCGGGACAGCATATGGCTACACCTTC. The full variable domain, its missing parts supplied by reference TRBV7-8 and TRBJ1-2, is GAGVSQSPRYKVAKRGQDVALRCDPISGHVSLFWYQQALGQGPEFLTYFQNEAQLDKSGLPSDRFFAERPEGSVSTLKIQRTQQEDSAVYLCASSVPGTAYGYTFGSGTRLTVV.